The clone carrying this T cell receptor beta chain showed up many times. Its antigen is unknown. TCRdb independently ran MiXCR on the 5' RACE reads; one entry per CDR3 protein. The table includes roughly 27,000 distinct CDR3 sequences, about 2.6% detected once. These data are taken from a study of neurological immune-mediated disorders. Study observations and caveats: The multiple sclerosis repertoire cluster was associated with no clinical or MRI feature. The study found the most TCR clonal expansion in HTLV-1-associated myelopathy and the least in multiple sclerosis, below healthy controls.

It was from 2 million PBMCs stored at -80 C that the unsorted libraries were obtained. Sample: PBMCs. The origin of this receptor is a woman in her forties or fifties with multiple sclerosis.

Written as DNA, the CDR3 is TGCAGTGCTAGAGATTTGCTGCGCTTGAACACTGAAGCTTTCTTT. Protein: CSARDLLRLNTEAFF. The V call is TRBV20-1, the J call TRBJ1-1; no firm D call. Trimming pared 0 bases from V and 0 bases from J, leaving 11 bases between. CDR1 DFQATT and CDR2 SNEGSKA come from the germline V gene (reference sequence). The CDR3 consists of 15 residues.